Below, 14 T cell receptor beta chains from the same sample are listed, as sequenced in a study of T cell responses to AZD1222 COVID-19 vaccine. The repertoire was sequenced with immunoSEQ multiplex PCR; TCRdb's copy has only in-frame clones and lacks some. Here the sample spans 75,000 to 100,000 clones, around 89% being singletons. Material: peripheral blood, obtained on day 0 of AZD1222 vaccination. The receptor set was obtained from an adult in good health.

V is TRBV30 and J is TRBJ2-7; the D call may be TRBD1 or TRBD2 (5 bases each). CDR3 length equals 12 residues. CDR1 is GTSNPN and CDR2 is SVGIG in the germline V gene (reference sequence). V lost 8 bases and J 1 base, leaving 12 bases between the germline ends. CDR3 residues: CARGTDSYEQYF. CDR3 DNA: TGTGCCCGTGGGACGGATTCCTACGAGCAGTACTTC.

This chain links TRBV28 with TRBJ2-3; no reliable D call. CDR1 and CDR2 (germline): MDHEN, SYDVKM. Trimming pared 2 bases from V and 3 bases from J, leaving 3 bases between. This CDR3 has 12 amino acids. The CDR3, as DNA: TGTGCCAGCAGTTTACTTACAGATACGCAGTATTTT. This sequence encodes CASSLLTDTQYF.

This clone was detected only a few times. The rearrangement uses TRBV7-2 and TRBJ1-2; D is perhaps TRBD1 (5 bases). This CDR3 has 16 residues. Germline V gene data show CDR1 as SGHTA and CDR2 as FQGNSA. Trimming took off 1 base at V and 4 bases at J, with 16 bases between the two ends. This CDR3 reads CASSLGRGRRGYGYTF. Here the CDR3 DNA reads TGTGCCAGCAGCTTAGGTCGGGGGAGAAGGGGCTATGGCTACACCTTC.

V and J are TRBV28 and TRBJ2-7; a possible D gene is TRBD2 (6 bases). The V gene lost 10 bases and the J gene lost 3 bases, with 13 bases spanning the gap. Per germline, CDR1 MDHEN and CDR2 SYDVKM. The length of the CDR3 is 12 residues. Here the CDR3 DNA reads TGTGCCACCAGGACTACCAACTACGAGCAGTACTTC. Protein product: CATRTTNYEQYF.

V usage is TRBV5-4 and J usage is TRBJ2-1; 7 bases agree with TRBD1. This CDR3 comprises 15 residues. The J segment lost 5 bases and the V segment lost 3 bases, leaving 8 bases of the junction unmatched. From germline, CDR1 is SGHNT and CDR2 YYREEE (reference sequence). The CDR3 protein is CASSSPLTGNNEQFF. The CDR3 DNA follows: TGTGCCAGCAGCTCGCCCTTGACAGGGAACAATGAGCAGTTCTTC.

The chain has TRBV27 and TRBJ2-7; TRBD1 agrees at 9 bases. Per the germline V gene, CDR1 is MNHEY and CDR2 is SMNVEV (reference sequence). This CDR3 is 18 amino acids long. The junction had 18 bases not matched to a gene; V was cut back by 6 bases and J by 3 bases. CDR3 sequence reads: CASSLRPGTGTMNYEQYF. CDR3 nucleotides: TGTGCCAGCAGCCTACGTCCCGGGACAGGGACGATGAACTACGAGCAGTACTTC.

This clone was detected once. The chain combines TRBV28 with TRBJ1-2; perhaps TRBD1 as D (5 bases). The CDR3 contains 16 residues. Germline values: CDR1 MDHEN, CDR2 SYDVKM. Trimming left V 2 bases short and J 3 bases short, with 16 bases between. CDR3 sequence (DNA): TGTGCCAGCAGTTTACCCCTGAGCCAGGGCTACTATGGCTACACCTTC. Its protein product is CASSLPLSQGYYGYTF.

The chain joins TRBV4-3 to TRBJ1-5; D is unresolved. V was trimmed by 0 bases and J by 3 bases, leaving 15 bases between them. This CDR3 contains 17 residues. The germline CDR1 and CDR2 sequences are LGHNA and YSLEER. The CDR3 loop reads CASSQDRIRSVNQPQHF. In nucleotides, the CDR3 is TGCGCCAGCAGCCAAGATAGGATCCGGAGCGTCAATCAGCCCCAGCATTTT.

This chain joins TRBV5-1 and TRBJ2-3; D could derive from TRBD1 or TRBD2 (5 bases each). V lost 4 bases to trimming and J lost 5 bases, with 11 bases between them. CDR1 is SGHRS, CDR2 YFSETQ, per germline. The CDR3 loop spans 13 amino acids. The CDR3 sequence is CASSRDAGDTQYF. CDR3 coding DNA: TGCGCCAGCAGCAGGGACGCAGGAGATACGCAGTATTTT.

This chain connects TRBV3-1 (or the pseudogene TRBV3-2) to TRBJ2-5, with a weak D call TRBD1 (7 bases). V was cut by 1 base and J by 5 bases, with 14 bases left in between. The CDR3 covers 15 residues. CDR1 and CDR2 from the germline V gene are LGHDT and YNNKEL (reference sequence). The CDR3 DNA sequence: TGTGCCAGCAGCCAAGGACTAGACAGGGATGAGACCCAGTACTTC. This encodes CASSQGLDRDETQYF.

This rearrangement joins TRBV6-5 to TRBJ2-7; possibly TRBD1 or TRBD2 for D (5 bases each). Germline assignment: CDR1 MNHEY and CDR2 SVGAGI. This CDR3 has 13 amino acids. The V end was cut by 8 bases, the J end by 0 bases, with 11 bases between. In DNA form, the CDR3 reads TGTGCCAGCGCAGGGAGTTCCTCCTACGAGCAGTACTTC. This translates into CASAGSSSYEQYF.

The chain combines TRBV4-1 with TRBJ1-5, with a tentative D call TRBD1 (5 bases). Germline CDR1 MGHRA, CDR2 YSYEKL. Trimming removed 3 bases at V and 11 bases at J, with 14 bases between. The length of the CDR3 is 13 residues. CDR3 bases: TGCGCCAGCAGCCATGACACCGGAGGGGCCCAGCATTTT. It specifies CASSHDTGGAQHF.

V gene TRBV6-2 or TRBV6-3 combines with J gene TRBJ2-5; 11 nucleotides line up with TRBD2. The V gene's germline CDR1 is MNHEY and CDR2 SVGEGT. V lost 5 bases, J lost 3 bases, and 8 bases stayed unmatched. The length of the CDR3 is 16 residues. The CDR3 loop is CASSPLVAGGKETQYF. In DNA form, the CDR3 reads TGTGCCAGCAGTCCCCTGGTAGCGGGAGGGAAAGAGACCCAGTACTTC.

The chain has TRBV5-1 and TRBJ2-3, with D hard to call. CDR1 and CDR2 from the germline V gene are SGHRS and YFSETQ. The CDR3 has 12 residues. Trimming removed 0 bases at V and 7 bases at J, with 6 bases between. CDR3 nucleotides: TGCGCCAGCAGCTTGGAACCAAATACGCAGTATTTT. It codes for CASSLEPNTQYF.